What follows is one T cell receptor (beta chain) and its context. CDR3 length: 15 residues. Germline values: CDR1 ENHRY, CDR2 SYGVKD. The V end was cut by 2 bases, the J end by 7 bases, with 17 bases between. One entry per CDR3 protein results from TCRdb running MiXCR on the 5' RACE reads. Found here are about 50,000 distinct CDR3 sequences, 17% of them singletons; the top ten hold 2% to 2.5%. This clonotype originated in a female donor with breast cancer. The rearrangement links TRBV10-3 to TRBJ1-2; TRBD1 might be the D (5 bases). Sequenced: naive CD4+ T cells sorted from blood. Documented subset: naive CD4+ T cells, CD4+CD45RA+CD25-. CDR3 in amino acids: CAISEGQGYKTGYTF. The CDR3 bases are TGTGCCATCAGTGAGGGTCAGGGCTACAAAACTGGCTACACCTTC.